One T cell receptor (beta chain) is described in this entry. This clonotype was counted at least ten times. Base-call qualities are not available, and no considerably larger clone is one nucleotide away. The germline V gene specifies MNHEY as CDR1 and SVGEGT as CDR2. V and J are truncated by 1 base and 0 bases respectively, leaving an intervening sequence of 2 bases. The CDR3, cysteine through phenylalanine, is 13 amino acids long. Only the CDR3 DNA is retained, 39 bases long and in frame from the first base. The data derive from a study of T cells after yellow fever vaccination (dated by TCRdb to about 2019). As for the study more broadly: Memory subsets (EM, EMRA, CM and Tscm) were sorted on a BD FACS Aria III using CD3, CD45RA, CCR7 and CD95 staining. The SMART-Seq v4 Ultra Low Input RNA kit was used to prepare libraries from fractions with low cell numbers. To follow T-cell clones before and after primary and booster YFV17D yellow fever vaccination, bulk TCR alpha and beta repertoires were sequenced over time. The cohort comprised two healthy male donors, one aged 18 to 29 and one aged 30 to 40 years. Blood was collected at multiple timepoints before and after primary and secondary immunization, and bulk PBMC replicates and cell subsets were isolated. Sorting of memory subsets took place on days 0, 15 and 45 and at 18 months after primary vaccination, as well as on days 0, 15 and 45 after the 30-year booster.

The treatment or condition label, read with the paper, signifies: live attenuated yellow fever vaccine strain. A standard Ficoll-Paque protocol was used to isolate PBMCs from peripheral blood. The RNeasy Micro Kit was used to extract RNA from sorted memory subsets. The run used an Illumina NovaSeq 6000. TCR cDNA was made using 5'RACE template switching, a step that added a universal primer site and unique molecular identifiers. Priming for cDNA synthesis came from both the TCR alpha and TCR beta constant segments. Library amplification involved two PCR steps, and the second step added sample barcodes and sequencing adapters. Sequencing of the libraries was done on either Illumina HiSeq 2500 (2x100 bp) or NovaSeq (2x150 bp). The original methods were these. Demultiplexing of reads and collapsing into UMI consensus sequences were performed with MIGEC, and V(D)J alignment was carried out with MiXCR. Clonotypes responding to the vaccine were identified with edgeR on replicate PBMC samples, with the criteria of FDR below 0.01 and a log2 fold change above 5 up to day 15. Each bulk clonotype was labeled CD4 or CD8 based on which sequenced repertoire, CD4 or CD8, contained the clonotype at higher abundance. Clonotype frequencies in memory subsets were weighted by FACS-sorted cell numbers to estimate each clone's distribution across memory phenotypes. Using fastp trimming at Q25 and MiXCR clonotype assembly, TCRdb reanalyzed the public sequencing data and kept in-frame beta chains. Each CDR3 protein appears once, grouped with its most common genes and DNA. The V and J calls here are based on TCRdb, not the publication. Recorded for this sample are around 60,000 distinct CDR3 sequences; approximately 6.1% of them occurred a single time. 25% to 40% of the sample goes to the ten largest clones.

The paper's findings and limits, for the study overall: On day 0, almost all vaccine-responding clonotypes were below detection in the sorted memory subsets. The secondary T-cell response was found to be weaker but faster than the primary response, with a peak reached on day 5 rather than on day 15. Because only two donors were included in the study, the extent to which the findings can be generalized is limited. A small fraction of clonotypes appeared in both the CD4 and CD8 compartments, likely as a result of convergent recombination. Computational filtering was required because FACS-sorted repertoires could contain abundant contaminating clonotypes from the bulk population. Most clones expanded after primary vaccination (approximately 95% of CD4 and roughly 88% of CD8) were re-detected after the booster, suggesting that broad memory maintenance occurred.

Recombination connected TRBV6-2 or TRBV6-3 to TRBJ2-3; the D gene cannot be named for sure. The TCR sequence derives from a man aged 18-30 years who received the YFV17D yellow fever vaccine. Sequences were derived from PBMCs, either bulk or a sorted T-cell subset (CD4+, CD8+, memory, or dextramer-sorted; not recorded which), sampled on the day of the yellow fever booster vaccination. The CDR3 reads CASSYWSTDTQYF. The nucleotide sequence is TGTGCCAGCAGTTACTGGAGCACAGATACGCAGTATTTT.